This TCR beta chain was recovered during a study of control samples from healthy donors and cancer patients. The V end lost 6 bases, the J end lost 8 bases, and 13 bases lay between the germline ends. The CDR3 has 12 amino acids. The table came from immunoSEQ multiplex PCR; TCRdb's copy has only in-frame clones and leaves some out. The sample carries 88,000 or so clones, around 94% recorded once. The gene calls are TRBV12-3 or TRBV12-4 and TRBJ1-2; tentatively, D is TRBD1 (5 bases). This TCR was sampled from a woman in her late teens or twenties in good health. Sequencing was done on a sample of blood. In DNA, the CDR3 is TGTGCCAGCAGGGTGGCAGGGCACGGCTACACCTTC. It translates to CASRVAGHGYTF.